The 31 T cell receptor beta chains below all came from one sample that was sequenced in a study of cytomegalovirus exposure and HLA in healthy donors. The PCR ran on 60 Vbeta and 13 Jbeta primers. Method: immunoSEQ multiplex PCR; TCRdb's copy keeps in-frame clones and lacks some. The data show 150,000 to 180,000 clones, with about four fifths seen just once and about 3% held by the top ten. Sequenced sample: PBMCs. The receptor set was obtained from a man younger than 35 in good health and CMV-seronegative.

As regards this clone: The same CDR3 can be traced to other DNA sequences in this sample. The V call is TRBV2, the J call TRBJ1-6; weak D call: TRBD1 (6 bases). Germline V gene sequence: CDR1 SNHLY, CDR2 FYNNEI. The CDR3 runs to 15 residues. The germline V and J ends were trimmed by 2 bases and 5 bases, with 10 bases remaining between them. The CDR3 DNA follows: TGTGCCAGCAGTGAACGCCCAGGGGATAATTCACCCCTCCACTTT. It codes for CASSERPGDNSPLHF.

Only a few counts were recorded for this clone. CDR3 DNA sequence: TGCGCCAGCAGCAGGGGACAGGGAGAAGAGACCCAGTACTTC. Translating gives CASSRGQGEETQYF. The chain links TRBV5-1 to TRBJ2-5, with TRBD1 identical over 9 bases. V lost 4 bases, J lost 3 bases, and 4 bases stayed unmatched. This CDR3 contains 14 residues. Germline V CDR1 and CDR2: SGHRS, YFSETQ.

The chain carries TRBV5-1 and TRBJ1-2; 9 bases match TRBD1. This CDR3 is built from 14 residues. Germline assignment: CDR1 SGHRS and CDR2 YFSETQ. V gave up 4 bases and J gave up 6 bases; unmatched junction bases: 7. The CDR3 loop is CASSRDRARDGYTF. CDR3 DNA sequence: TGCGCCAGCAGCCGGGACAGGGCCAGGGATGGCTACACCTTC.

The chain has TRBV7-3 and TRBJ1-2; 7 bases are shared with TRBD1. Trimming cost V 4 bases and J 7 bases; bases outside gene matches: 6. The CDR3 covers 13 residues. Per germline, CDR1 SGHTA and CDR2 FQGTGA. CDR3: CASSSQTGSGYTF. For the CDR3, the DNA is TGTGCCAGCAGCTCCCAGACAGGGTCTGGCTACACCTTC.

This clone was counted once. The J gene is TRBJ1-2, the V gene TRBV28; D is possibly TRBD1 (5 bases). The CDR3 extends over 12 amino acids. CDR1 and CDR2 from the germline V gene are MDHEN and SYDVKM. V lost 2 bases to trimming and J lost 13 bases, with 14 bases between them. The CDR3 reads CASSLRRQGGTF. CDR3 DNA: TGTGCCAGCAGTTTACGTCGGCAGGGTGGCACCTTC.

The gene calls are TRBV5-1 and TRBJ2-1; 11 positions match TRBD1. The CDR3 loop spans 15 amino acids. With 4 bases clipped from V and 6 bases from J, the junction kept 6 bases outside the gene matches. Germline V lookup: CDR1 SGHRS, CDR2 YFSETQ. The CDR3 DNA sequence: TGCGCCAGCAGCCTCGGACAGGGGGCGAGCAATGAGCAGTTCTTC. It yields the protein CASSLGQGASNEQFF.

The CDR3 sequence: CASSVRSDSTGELFF. CDR3 DNA sequence: TGTGCCAGCAGCGTCCGGAGTGACAGCACCGGGGAGCTGTTTTTT. This sequence joins TRBV9 and TRBJ2-2, with D possibly being TRBD1 (5 bases). Germline loops: CDR1 SGDLS, CDR2 YYNGEE. Trimming cost V 2 bases and J 4 bases, with 12 bases left between them. This CDR3 has 15 residues. Supplemented by reference TRBV9 and TRBJ2-2, the full variable domain reads DSGVTQTPKHLITATGQRVTLRCSPRSGDLSVYWYQQSLDQGLQFLIQYYNGEERAKGNILERFSAQQFPDLHSELNLSSLELGDSALYFCASSVRSDSTGELFFGEGSRLTVL.

V gene TRBV2 combines with J gene TRBJ1-5; 8 bases map to TRBD1. With 6 bases clipped from V and 7 bases from J, the junction kept 5 bases outside the gene matches. CDR3 length equals 13 residues. Per the germline V gene, CDR1 is SNHLY and CDR2 is FYNNEI. The CDR3 reads CASRNRGEQPQHF. The DNA for the CDR3 is TGTGCCAGCAGGAACAGGGGGGAACAGCCCCAGCATTTT.

The chain links TRBV5-4 to TRBJ1-1; D is uncertain. Trimming left V 4 bases short and J 4 bases short, with 11 bases between. Germline loops: CDR1 SGHNT, CDR2 YYREEE (reference sequence). This CDR3 spans 13 amino acids. The CDR3 sequence: CASSLDAGTEAFF. For the CDR3, the DNA is TGTGCCAGCAGCCTGGATGCAGGCACTGAAGCTTTCTTT.

The chain employs TRBV18 and TRBJ1-3; TRBD1 aligns across 7 bases. Germline assignment: CDR1 KGHSH and CDR2 LQKENI. CDR3 length: 15 amino acids. With V trimmed by 5 bases and J by 2 bases, 6 bases remained unmatched. The CDR3 region has the DNA TGTGCCAGCTCAGGAGACAGGGTGGCTGGAAACACCATATATTTT. This sequence encodes CASSGDRVAGNTIYF.

The V and J genes are TRBV28 and TRBJ2-7, with 7 bases matching TRBD1. J gave up 2 bases and V 3 bases, and 7 bases lay outside the gene matches. CDR1 MDHEN and CDR2 SYDVKM come from the germline V gene. CDR3 length equals 15 residues. The CDR3 region has the DNA TGTGCCAGCAGTTTCGGAAGGGGGCAAGCCTACGAGCAGTACGTC. As protein: CASSFGRGQAYEQYV.

The rearrangement joins TRBV10-3 to TRBJ1-1, with a possible D match to TRBD1 (6 bases). The CDR3 is made up of 16 amino acids. Germline V gene sequence: CDR1 ENHRY, CDR2 SYGVKD. The germline V and J ends were trimmed by 6 bases and 1 base, with 18 bases remaining between them. The CDR3 nucleotides are TGTGCCATCAGATATTACAGGGTTGATGGGAACACTGAAGCTTTCTTT. This sequence encodes CAIRYYRVDGNTEAFF.

The chain couples TRBV12-1 to TRBJ2-5; TRBD1, the D gene given by the table, was not confirmed from the DNA. TRBV12-1 is assigned pseudogene status. This CDR3 has 16 residues. The CDR3 region is CASSLGDSGGQETQYF. CDR3 coding DNA: TGTGCCAGCAGCTTAGGAGACAGTGGTGGTCAAGAGACCCAGTACTTC.

The gene calls are TRBV19 and TRBJ2-2; D possibly corresponds to TRBD1 (5 bases). The CDR3 totals 15 residues. The germline V gene has CDR1 LNHDA and CDR2 SQIVND (reference sequence). With 5 bases removed from V and 3 bases from J, the gap between germline ends came to 13 bases. CDR3 in amino acids: CASSWTMYDTGELFF. CDR3 nucleotide sequence: TGTGCCAGTAGTTGGACAATGTATGACACCGGGGAGCTGTTTTTT.

V usage is TRBV25-1 and J usage is TRBJ2-7; D is ambiguous. CDR1 is MGHDK, CDR2 SYGVNS, per germline. CDR3 length equals 12 residues. V gave up 6 bases and J gave up 1 base, with 7 bases separating them. CDR3 sequence (DNA): TGTGCCAGCAGCGCCGGGTCCTACGAGCAGTACGTC. Translated, it gives CASSAGSYEQYV.

The gene calls are TRBV6-1 and TRBJ2-5; D perhaps matches TRBD2 (5 bases). V was cut by 5 bases and J by 4 bases, with 11 bases left in between. Germline V CDR1 and CDR2: MNHNS, SASEGT. The CDR3 totals 13 residues. The CDR3 loop is CASSLDEGETQYF. CDR3 bases: TGTGCCAGCAGTCTAGACGAGGGAGAGACCCAGTACTTC.

This clone has a single count. Germline and junction disagree at one end, which may indicate a read error. The V gene is TRBV13, the J gene TRBJ2-6; TRBD1 is a possible D gene (5 bases). Germline V gene data show CDR1 as PRHDT and CDR2 as FYEKMQ (reference sequence). This CDR3 has 15 residues. This CDR3 reads CASSFDNSGANGLTF. As DNA, the CDR3 is TGTGCCAGCAGCTTTGACAACTCTGGGGCCAACGGCCTGACTTTC.

The genes are TRBV11-2 and TRBJ1-2; 7 nucleotides align to TRBD1. The ends lost 3 bases at V and 4 bases at J; junction bases unmatched: 14. Germline V gene sequence: CDR1 SGHAT, CDR2 FQNNGV. This CDR3 spans 17 amino acids. CDR3 coding DNA: TGTGCCAGCAGCTTCGATCCGGGGACAGCGAATTTCTATGGCTACACCTTC. This translates into CASSFDPGTANFYGYTF.

The gene calls are TRBV4-1 and TRBJ2-3; TRBD2 aligns across 9 bases. Trimming at V came to 1 base and at J to 2 bases, leaving 7 bases not matched to a gene. Germline-derived CDR1 and CDR2 are MGHRA and YSYEKL. The CDR3 totals 17 residues. The CDR3 region is CASSQGQRGVNTDTQYF. CDR3 bases: TGCGCCAGCAGCCAAGGACAGCGGGGGGTCAACACAGATACGCAGTATTTT.

The CDR3 loop is CASSPGTGVDEQYF. The DNA of the CDR3 is TGTGCCAGCTCACCCGGGACAGGGGTCGACGAGCAGTACTTC. This chain joins TRBV18 and TRBJ2-7; 10 bases agree with TRBD1. The trim removed 3 bases at V and 5 bases at J, leaving 4 bases unmatched. Germline assignment: CDR1 KGHSH and CDR2 LQKENI. The CDR3 is 14 amino acids. Full variable domain (remainder filled in from reference TRBV18 and TRBJ2-7): NAGVMQNPRHLVRRRGQEARLRCSPMKGHSHVYWYRQLPEEGLKFMVYLQKENIIDESGMPKERFSAEFPKEGPSILRIQQVVRGDSAAYFCASSPGTGVDEQYFGPGTRLTVT.

The chain combines TRBV19 with TRBJ2-5; 11 nucleotides line up with TRBD2. The V segment lost 3 bases and the J segment 4 bases; nucleotides outside the gene matches: 16. This CDR3 has 19 residues. Germline values: CDR1 LNHDA, CDR2 SQIVND (reference sequence). In DNA, the CDR3 is TGTGCCAGTAGTATGTTAGCGGGGGGGCCCGGAGACTTCAGAGAGACCCAGTACTTC. Translated, it gives CASSMLAGGPGDFRETQYF.

The chain couples TRBV5-1 to TRBJ1-1; a weak D match, TRBD1 (6 bases). This CDR3 has 16 residues. Germline CDR1 SGHRS, CDR2 YFSETQ. The germline V and J ends were trimmed by 1 base and 0 bases, with 13 bases remaining between them. The CDR3: CASSLSAGDLNTEAFF. The CDR3 nucleotides read TGCGCCAGCAGCTTGAGTGCAGGGGACCTGAACACTGAAGCTTTCTTT.

This chain uses TRBV6-1 with TRBJ1-5, with TRBD1 matching over 9 bases. V shed 3 bases and J 6 bases; nucleotides not matched to a gene: 9. Per germline, CDR1 MNHNS and CDR2 SASEGT. The CDR3 is 16 residues long. CDR3 sequence: CASSEPGQGLGQPQHF. In nucleotides, the CDR3 is TGTGCCAGCAGTGAGCCGGGACAGGGCTTAGGTCAGCCCCAGCATTTT.

This clone was found a few times. The rearrangement links TRBV4-2 to TRBJ2-5; TRBD2 agrees at 10 bases. J was trimmed by 5 bases and V by 0 bases; bases with no gene match: 12. CDR3 size: 18 residues. Looked up from germline, CDR1 is LGHNA and CDR2 is YNFKEQ. CDR3 DNA: TGTGCCAGCAGCCAAGAATTGTTAAGCGGGGGGGCTTCGGAGACCCAGTACTTC. This gives the protein CASSQELLSGGASETQYF.

The chain has TRBV5-4 and TRBJ2-7; TRBD1 matches at 9 bases. This CDR3 comprises 14 residues. The V and J ends lost 5 bases and 6 bases, in that order; junction bases with no gene match: 9. Germline CDR1 reads SGHNT; CDR2 reads YYREEE (reference sequence). Here the CDR3 DNA reads TGTGCCAGCAGAACGGACAGGGGACAGACCGAGCAGTACTTC. Protein product: CASRTDRGQTEQYF.

The rearrangement joins TRBV4-1 to TRBJ2-1; D is perhaps TRBD2 (6 bases). CDR3 size: 17 residues. The V end was cut by 3 bases, the J end by 0 bases, with 15 bases between. CDR1 and CDR2 from the germline V gene are MGHRA and YSYEKL. CDR3 amino acids: CASSHDTSSSSYNEQFF. The CDR3 DNA follows: TGCGCCAGCAGCCACGATACTAGCTCCAGCTCCTACAATGAGCAGTTCTTC.

J is TRBJ2-7 and V is TRBV5-5; D unresolved. The germline V and J ends were trimmed by 0 bases and 3 bases, with 4 bases remaining between them. CDR1 and CDR2 (germline): SGHKS, YYEKEE (reference sequence). The length of the CDR3 is 12 residues. The DNA of the CDR3 is TGTGCCAGCAGCTTGGGAGGCTACGAGCAGTACTTC. Its protein is CASSLGGYEQYF.

The chain has TRBV18 and TRBJ2-1, with D tentatively TRBD1 (5 bases). The V and J ends lost 5 bases and 5 bases respectively, with 22 bases between them. This CDR3 has 17 residues. Germline values: CDR1 KGHSH, CDR2 LQKENI. CDR3 DNA sequence: TGTGCCAGCTCAAAACCTCGACAGAGTGTGGGCGACAATGAGCAGTTCTTC. This gives the protein CASSKPRQSVGDNEQFF.

The chain employs TRBV5-1 and TRBJ1-1, with 8 nucleotides matching TRBD1. This CDR3 is built from 14 residues. V shed 2 bases and J 6 bases; nucleotides not matched to a gene: 6. Looked up from germline, CDR1 is SGHRS and CDR2 is YFSETQ. The CDR3 DNA reads as TGCGCCAGCAGCTTTGGGACAGGTACCGCTGAAGCTTTCTTT. The encoded protein is CASSFGTGTAEAFF.

The chain combines TRBV5-4 with TRBJ2-2; TRBD1 matches at 10 bases. V was clipped by 3 bases and J by 4 bases; unmatched bases: 6. This CDR3 is 16 amino acids long. From germline, CDR1 is SGHNT and CDR2 YYREEE (reference sequence). This chain's CDR3 is CASSSDRGQGTGELFF. In nucleotides, the CDR3 is TGTGCCAGCAGCTCCGACAGGGGGCAAGGCACCGGGGAGCTGTTTTTT.

V and J are TRBV2 and TRBJ1-2; tentative D call: TRBD1 (6 bases). This CDR3 contains 13 residues. The germline CDR1 and CDR2 sequences are SNHLY and FYNNEI. Trimming left V 5 bases short and J 8 bases short, with 15 bases between. CDR3 sequence: CASSLGGAGGYTF. The CDR3 DNA reads as TGTGCCAGCAGTTTGGGGGGGGCGGGAGGCTACACCTTC.